This T cell receptor (beta chain) was captured by sequencing in a study of shared clonotypes between healthy human individuals. General study results and limits: Naive subsets, compared against memory subsets, generally had larger estimated richness values. Investigators collected only blood, and repertoires in tissues likely differ. In four donors, around 4.5% of naive CD4 clonotypes appeared in common.

This CDR3 comprises 14 residues. With 9 bases clipped from V and 2 bases from J, the junction kept 11 bases outside the gene matches. CDR1 and CDR2 (germline): SGHTS, YDEGEE. Each subset's genomic DNA was shared equally among a number of immunoSEQ plates. This table comes from immunoSEQ multiplex PCR, and its TCRdb copy is limited to in-frame clones, with some not included. Here the sample spans fewer than 1.6 million clones, around 98.5% being singletons. In the case of this clone: Its antigen is not known.

Sequenced sample: naive CD4+ T cells sorted from blood. Described subset: CD45RA+ positively selected. The V and J genes are TRBV5-8 and TRBJ2-7; TRBD1 matches 7 bases. This clonotype originated in a man aged 25 to 40 in good health. Here the CDR3 DNA reads TGTGCCATCGTTCGCCGGGACAGAGCCTACGAGCAGTACTTC. Residues: CAIVRRDRAYEQYF. The full variable domain, completed using reference TRBV5-8 and TRBJ2-7, is EAGVTQSPTHLIKTRGQQATLRCSPISGHTSVYWYQQALGLGLQFLLWYDEGEERNRGNFPPRFSGRQFPNYSSELNVNALELEDSALYLCAIVRRDRAYEQYFGPGTRLTVT.